Listed below are T cell receptor beta chains from one sample, sequenced in a study of shared T cell receptors in the human thymus. Produced via immunoSEQ multiplex PCR; TCRdb's table is partial and in-frame only. This sample has hundreds of thousands of clones, with about 90% found just once. These data were also filed under a second study, of human thymus T cells.

Sequenced material: thymocytes. These receptors were collected from a boy under three years old with a congenital heart defect. CDR3s include the opening cysteine and the closing phenylalanine or tryptophan. D genes are given only for firm matches. Clone size is shown for a subset of rows, as once, few, many or a class of expanded clone.

d_gene	len	abundance	v_gene	j_gene	CDR3aa	CDR3nt
-	13	few	TRBV2	TRBJ2-5	CASSGAAPETQYF	TGTGCCAGCAGTGGGGCAGCCCCGGAGACCCAGTACTTC
TRBD2	17	-	TRBV29-1	TRBJ2-2	CSVIQTSGREGTGELFF	TGCAGCGTTATCCAGACTAGCGGGAGGGAGGGGACCGGGGAGCTGTTTTTT
-	13	-	TRBV5-4	TRBJ1-1	CASSCAGYTEAFF	TGTGCCAGCAGCTGTGCGGGATACACTGAAGCTTTCTTT
-	11	few	TRBV7-4	TRBJ1-1	CASSTTGPAFF	TGTGCCAGCAGCACTACAGGGCCAGCTTTCTTT
TRBD1	14	-	TRBV29-1	TRBJ2-1	CSVESGQGASEQFF	TGCAGCGTTGAATCGGGACAGGGGGCTAGTGAGCAGTTCTTC
TRBD1	18	-	TRBV5-1	TRBJ2-6	CASTVMGQAGLGANVLTF	TGCGCCAGCACCGTAATGGGACAGGCAGGCCTAGGGGCCAACGTCCTGACTTTC
-	16	-	TRBV15	TRBJ1-6	CATSSALAGGNSPLHF	TGTGCCACCAGTTCTGCGTTAGCGGGGGGAAATTCACCCCTCCACTTT
-	14	-	TRBV4-2	TRBJ1-1	CASSQTGPNTEAFF	TGTGCCAGCAGCCAAACAGGGCCCAACACTGAAGCTTTCTTT
-	18	-	TRBV4-1	TRBJ1-4	CASSQEGLDRLYNEKLFF	TGCGCCAGCAGCCAAGAAGGACTCGACCGATTATATAATGAAAAACTGTTTTTT
TRBD2	16	-	TRBV7-2	TRBJ2-2	CASSGLAGGSTGELFF	TGTGCCAGCAGCGGACTAGCGGGAGGGTCCACCGGGGAGCTGTTTTTT
-	14	-	TRBV25-1	TRBJ1-2	CASSLQEENYGYTF	TGTGCCAGCAGTTTACAGGAAGAGAACTATGGCTACACCTTC
TRBD1	17	-	TRBV7-8	TRBJ1-4	CASSLGTGASTNEKLFF	TGTGCCAGCAGCTTAGGGACAGGGGCTTCAACTAATGAAAAACTGTTTTTT
TRBD2	15	-	TRBV5-1	TRBJ2-7	CASSLRTSDSYEQYF	TGCGCCAGCAGCTTGCGGACTAGCGACTCCTACGAGCAGTACTTC
TRBD2	18	-	TRBV28	TRBJ2-5	CASSPGTGGGGRQETQYF	TGTGCCAGCAGTCCGGGGACTGGCGGGGGAGGCCGGCAAGAGACCCAGTACTTC
TRBD2	16	-	TRBV15	TRBJ2-7	CATSREWDGTSGMLYF	TGTGCCACCAGCAGAGAATGGGATGGGACTAGCGGGATGCTGTACTTC
TRBD1	14	once	TRBV29-1	TRBJ2-5	CSVRGTGGRETQYF	TGCAGCGTCCGAGGGACAGGGGGCAGGGAGACCCAGTACTTC
-	16	-	TRBV7-4	TRBJ2-4	CASSSLDSLAKNIQYF	TGTGCCAGCAGCTCCCTCGACAGTTTAGCCAAAAACATTCAGTACTTC
-	10	-	TRBV20-1	TRBJ2-1	CSASPSEQFF	TGCAGTGCTAGCCCCTCTGAGCAGTTCTTC
-	16	-	TRBV4-2	TRBJ1-4	CASSQDLPTENEKLFF	TGTGCCAGCAGCCAAGACCTGCCAACAGAAAATGAAAAACTGTTTTTT
TRBD2	18	-	TRBV28	TRBJ2-3	CASSLRGASGRVTDTQYF	TGTGCCAGCAGTTTACGGGGGGCTAGCGGGAGGGTGACAGATACGCAGTATTTT
-	16	once	TRBV25-1	TRBJ2-1	CASSVVTRSSYNEQFF	TGTGCCAGCAGTGTAGTAACTAGGAGTTCCTACAATGAGCAGTTCTTC
TRBD2	15	-	TRBV6-5	TRBJ2-1	CASSYARGGFNEQFF	TGTGCCAGCAGTTACGCTCGGGGGGGCTTCAATGAGCAGTTCTTC
TRBD2	15	-	TRBV9	TRBJ2-7	CASSVAGGPSYEQYF	TGTGCCAGCAGCGTAGCGGGAGGGCCTTCCTACGAGCAGTACTTC
-	15	-	TRBV28	TRBJ1-2	CASSLWLTETYGYTF	TGTGCCAGCAGTTTATGGTTGACAGAAACCTATGGCTACACCTTC
TRBD2	15	few	TRBV6-6	TRBJ2-7	CASSYFLAGSYEQYF	TGTGCCAGCAGTTATTTTCTAGCGGGTTCCTACGAGCAGTACTTC
TRBD2	19	-	TRBV7-2	TRBJ2-1	CASSLEEASGRGDYNEQFF	TGTGCCAGCAGCTTAGAAGAGGCTAGCGGGAGGGGTGACTACAATGAGCAGTTCTTC
TRBD1	15	-	TRBV7-9	TRBJ1-1	CASSNMGQLNTEAFF	TGTGCCAGCAGCAATATGGGACAGCTGAACACTGAAGCTTTCTTT
-	14	-	TRBV5-1	TRBJ2-7	CASSMCPGAYEQYF	TGCGCCAGCAGTATGTGTCCGGGAGCCTACGAGCAGTACTTC
TRBD1	15	-	TRBV6-1	TRBJ1-3	CASTAGGARGNTIYF	TGTGCCAGCACCGCAGGGGGCGCGCGTGGAAACACCATATATTTT
-	15	-	TRBV6-6	TRBJ1-5	CASSYVGVNNQPQHF	TGTGCCAGCAGTTACGTCGGGGTAAACAATCAGCCCCAGCATTTT
TRBD1	18	-	TRBV4-3	TRBJ2-2	CASSQERRSDRGTGELFF	TGCGCCAGCAGCCAAGAAAGAAGATCGGACAGGGGGACCGGGGAGCTGTTTTTT
TRBD1	16	once	TRBV5-6	TRBJ1-2	CASSRDRPPLGYGYTF	TGTGCCAGCAGCCGGGACAGACCACCGCTTGGCTATGGCTACACCTTC
-	17	-	TRBV4-3	TRBJ2-3	CASSQDLRSGSTDTQYF	TGCGCCAGCAGCCAAGATCTTAGGAGCGGGAGCACAGATACGCAGTATTTT
TRBD1	19	-	TRBV15	TRBJ1-5	CATSRGHRDRLHSNQPQHF	TGTGCCACCAGCAGAGGGCATCGGGACAGACTACATAGCAATCAGCCCCAGCATTTT
TRBD2	16	-	TRBV27	TRBJ2-5	CASSLRTGGPVETQYF	TGTGCCAGCAGTTTAAGGACGGGAGGGCCGGTGGAGACCCAGTACTTC
-	15	-	TRBV12-5	TRBJ1-2	CASGSIRGGGDGYTF	TGTGCTAGTGGTTCGATCAGGGGAGGGGGGGATGGCTACACCTTC
TRBD1	15	-	TRBV5-4	TRBJ2-7	CASSRSGTETYEQYF	TGTGCCAGCAGCAGATCCGGGACAGAGACCTACGAGCAGTACTTC
-	14	once	TRBV9	TRBJ1-2	CASSPGGPLDGYTF	TGTGCCAGCAGCCCCGGGGGGCCACTCGACGGCTACACCTTC
-	17	once	TRBV15	TRBJ1-5	CATSRGYTGKANQPQHF	TGTGCCACCAGCAGGGGATATACAGGGAAGGCCAATCAGCCCCAGCATTTT
-	13	-	TRBV28	TRBJ2-2	CASSLRRSGELFF	TGTGCCAGCAGTTTACGCCGCAGCGGGGAGCTGTTTTTT
-	16	-	TRBV6-6	TRBJ1-3	CASSYSQGSSGNTIYF	TGTGCCAGCAGTTACTCCCAGGGAAGCTCTGGAAACACCATATATTTT
TRBD2	18	-	TRBV2	TRBJ2-3	CASSQGGLAGPSTDTQYF	TGTGCCAGCAGCCAAGGGGGACTAGCGGGTCCTAGCACAGATACGCAGTATTTT
-	17	-	TRBV6-1	TRBJ2-4	CASSGRTGLLAKNIQYF	TGTGCCAGCAGTGGCCGCACAGGGCTCCTAGCCAAAAACATTCAGTACTTC
TRBD1	14	-	TRBV18	TRBJ2-7	CASSPRTGSDEQYF	TGTGCCAGCTCCCCTAGGACAGGGTCGGACGAGCAGTACTTC
-	16	once	TRBV7-8	TRBJ1-5	CASSLLGRGDNQPQHF	TGTGCCAGCAGCTTACTAGGGAGGGGGGACAATCAGCCCCAGCATTTT
-	16	-	TRBV7-9	TRBJ2-3	CASSPTTALATDTQYF	TGTGCCAGCAGCCCTACGACAGCACTGGCCACAGATACGCAGTATTTT
-	11	-	TRBV20-1	TRBJ2-4	CSAVRENIQYF	TGCAGTGCGGTCAGGGAAAACATTCAGTACTTC
-	11	-	TRBV5-6	TRBJ1-2	CASSHTLNYTF	TGTGCCAGCAGCCATACTTTGAACTACACCTTC